This paragraph covers one T cell receptor beta chain sequence. Its antigen is still unknown. The germline V and J ends were trimmed by 0 bases and 5 bases, with 10 bases remaining between them. The CDR3 has 14 amino acids. The V gene's germline CDR1 is LGHDT and CDR2 YNNKEL (reference sequence). This specimen belongs to a study of post-analysis software for immune sequencing data. Carried by the TCR beta cDNA libraries were unique molecular identifiers. One entry per CDR3 protein results from TCRdb running MiXCR on the PCR reads. The table shows hundreds of thousands of distinct CDR3 sequences, with 44% occurring only once. Broader study findings: The study found TRBV5-6, TRBV5-1 and TRBV20-1 among a few TRBV segments more frequent in patients than controls. Samples made in the same batch grouped tightly together by F measure.

This TCR was sampled from a girl between 5 and 17 years old with multiple sclerosis. The chain employs TRBV3-1 and TRBJ2-5; D is unresolved. The sample was blood. The CDR3, as DNA: TGTGCCAGCAGCCAAGACAGGATAGGGGAGACCCAGTACTTC. It codes for CASSQDRIGETQYF.